This T cell receptor beta chain was identified in a study of identical twins. CDR3 size: 13 residues. Germline loops: CDR1 MGHDK, CDR2 SYGVNS. The ends lost 7 bases at V and 1 base at J; junction bases unmatched: 0. TCRdb reprocessed the 5' RACE reads via MiXCR and lists one record per CDR3 protein. This table has around 530,000 distinct CDR3 sequences, roughly 15% appearing once. These data also formed part of another study, on yellow fever vaccine responses in identical twins.

The receptor's source is a woman aged 18-29 years in good health. Sequencing input: CD4+ T cells sorted from blood. The rearrangement uses TRBV25-1 and TRBJ2-3; 9 bases are shared with TRBD2. This chain's CDR3 is CASIAGGTDTQYF. CDR3 in DNA: TGTGCCAGCATAGCGGGAGGCACAGATACGCAGTATTTT.